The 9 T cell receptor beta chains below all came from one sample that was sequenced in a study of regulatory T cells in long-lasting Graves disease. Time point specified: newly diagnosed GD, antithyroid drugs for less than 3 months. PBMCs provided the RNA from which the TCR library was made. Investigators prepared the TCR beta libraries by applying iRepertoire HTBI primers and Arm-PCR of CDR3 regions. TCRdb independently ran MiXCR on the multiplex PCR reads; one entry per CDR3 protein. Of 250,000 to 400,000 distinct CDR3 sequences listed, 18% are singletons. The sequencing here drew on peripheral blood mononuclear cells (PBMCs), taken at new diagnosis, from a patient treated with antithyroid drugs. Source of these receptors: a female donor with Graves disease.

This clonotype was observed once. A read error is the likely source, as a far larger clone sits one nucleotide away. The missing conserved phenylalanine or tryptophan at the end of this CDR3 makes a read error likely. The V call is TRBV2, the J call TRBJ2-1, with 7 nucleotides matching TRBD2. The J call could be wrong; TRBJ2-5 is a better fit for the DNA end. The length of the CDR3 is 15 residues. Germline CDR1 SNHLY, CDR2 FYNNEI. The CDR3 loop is CASLRDYLLQETQYL. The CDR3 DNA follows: TGTGCCAGTCTTCGGGACTACTTACTTCAAGAGACCCAGTACCTC.

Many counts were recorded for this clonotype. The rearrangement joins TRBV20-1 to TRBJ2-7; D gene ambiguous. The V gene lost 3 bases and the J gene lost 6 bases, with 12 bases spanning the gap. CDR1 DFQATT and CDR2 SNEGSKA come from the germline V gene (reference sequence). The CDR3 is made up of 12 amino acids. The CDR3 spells CSARALGSEQYF. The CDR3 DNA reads TGCAGTGCTAGGGCCCTCGGTAGCGAGCAGTACTTC.

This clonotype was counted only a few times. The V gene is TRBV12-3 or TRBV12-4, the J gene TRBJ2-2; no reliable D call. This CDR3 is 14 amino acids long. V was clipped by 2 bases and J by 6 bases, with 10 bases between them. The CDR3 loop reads CASSLKFLPGELFF. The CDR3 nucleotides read TGTGCCAGCAGTTTAAAGTTTCTCCCCGGGGAGCTGTTTTTT.

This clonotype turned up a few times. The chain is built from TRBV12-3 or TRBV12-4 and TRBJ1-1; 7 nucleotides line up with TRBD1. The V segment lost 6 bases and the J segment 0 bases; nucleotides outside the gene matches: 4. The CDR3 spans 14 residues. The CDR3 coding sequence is TGTGCCAGCAGCCCTACAGGGGTGAACACTGAAGCTTTCTTT. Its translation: CASSPTGVNTEAFF.

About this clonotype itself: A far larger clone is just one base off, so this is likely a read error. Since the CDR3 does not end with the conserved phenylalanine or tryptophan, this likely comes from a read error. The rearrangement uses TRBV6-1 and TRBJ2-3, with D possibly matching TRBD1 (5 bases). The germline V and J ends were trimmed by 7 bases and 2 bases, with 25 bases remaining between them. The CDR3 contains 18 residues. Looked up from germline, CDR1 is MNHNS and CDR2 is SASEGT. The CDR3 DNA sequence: TGTGCCAGCACCTCCCACGCCGTAGGGGCGATTAACACAGATACGCAGTATCTT. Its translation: CASTSHAVGAINTDTQYL.

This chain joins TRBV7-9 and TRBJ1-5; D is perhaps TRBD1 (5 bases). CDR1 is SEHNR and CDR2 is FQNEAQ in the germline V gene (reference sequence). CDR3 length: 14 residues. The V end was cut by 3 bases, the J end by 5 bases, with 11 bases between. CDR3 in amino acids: CASSFMGTDQPQHF. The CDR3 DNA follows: TGTGCCAGCAGCTTTATGGGGACCGATCAGCCCCAGCATTTT.

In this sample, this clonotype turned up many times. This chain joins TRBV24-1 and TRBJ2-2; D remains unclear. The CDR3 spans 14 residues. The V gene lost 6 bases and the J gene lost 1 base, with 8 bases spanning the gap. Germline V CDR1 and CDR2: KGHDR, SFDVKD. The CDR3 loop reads CATSSPRNTGELFF. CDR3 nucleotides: TGTGCCACCAGTTCCCCTCGGAACACCGGGGAGCTGTTTTTT.

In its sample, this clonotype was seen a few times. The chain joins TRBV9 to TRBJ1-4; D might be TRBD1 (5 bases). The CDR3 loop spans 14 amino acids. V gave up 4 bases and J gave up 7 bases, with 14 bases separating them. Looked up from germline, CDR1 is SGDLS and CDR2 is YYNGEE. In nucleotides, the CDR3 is TGTGCCAGCAGCACCGGGACCTGGGGTGAAAAACTGTTTTTT. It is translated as CASSTGTWGEKLFF.

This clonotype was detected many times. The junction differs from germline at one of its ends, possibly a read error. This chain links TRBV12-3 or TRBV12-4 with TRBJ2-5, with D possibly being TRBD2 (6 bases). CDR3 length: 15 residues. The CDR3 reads CANSFGSIRTETQYF. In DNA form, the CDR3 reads TGTGCCAACAGTTTCGGGAGTATCCGGACGGAGACCCAGTACTTC.